A single sample gave rise to the 23 T cell receptor beta chains below, sequenced in a study of metastatic and nonmetastatic thyroid tumors. Thyroid surgery had not been preceded by any treatment in any patient. TCRdb redid the clone calls on the PCR reads using MiXCR. This sample has approximately 9,900 clones, with around 9.9% found just once. The material sequenced was tumor tissue. The source of these receptors is a female donor with papillary thyroid cancer or a benign thyroid nodule (not recorded which). Some clones in this sample may be carry-over from other donors' samples.

This clone was observed many times. This chain joins TRBV7-2 and TRBJ1-1; TRBD1 might be the D (6 bases). The V end was cut by 3 bases, the J end by 1 base, with 12 bases between. Germline assignment: CDR1 SGHTA and CDR2 FQGNSA. The CDR3 extends over 15 amino acids. The CDR3, as DNA: TGTGCCAGCAGCTTTGGGGGCGGGAGGAACACTGAAGCTTTCTTT. Protein sequence: CASSFGGGRNTEAFF.

Ten or more counts support this clone. This chain joins TRBV7-8 and TRBJ1-3; no reliable D call. The CDR3 is 14 residues long. With 3 bases removed from V and 2 bases from J, the gap between germline ends came to 8 bases. CDR1 is SGHVS, CDR2 FQNEAQ, per germline. In DNA form, the CDR3 reads TGTGCCAGCAGCTTTTTTGGGGCTGGAAACACCATATATTTT. Protein product: CASSFFGAGNTIYF.

This clone came up a few times. The final CDR3 position lacks the conserved phenylalanine or tryptophan, pointing to a likely read error. The rearrangement links TRBV27 to TRBJ1-2; no definite D call. CDR3 size: 13 residues. CDR1 is MNHEY and CDR2 is SMNVEV in the germline V gene (reference sequence). The germline V and J ends were trimmed by 3 bases and 6 bases, with 11 bases remaining between them. This CDR3 is CASSLSSLDGYTL. CDR3 nucleotides: TGTGCCAGCAGTTTGTCGTCCTTGGATGGCTACACCCTC.

The sample holds many counts of this clone. The genes are TRBV20-1 and TRBJ2-1; D is perhaps TRBD2 (6 bases). V lost 3 bases and J 6 bases, leaving 15 bases between the germline ends. The CDR3 length is 14 residues. Germline V lookup: CDR1 DFQATT, CDR2 SNEGSKA (reference sequence). CDR3 nucleotides: TGCAGTGCTAGTTTGTCCGGGACTTCCAATGAGCAGTTCTTC. Protein product: CSASLSGTSNEQFF.

This clone is classed as medium-sized. The chain is built from TRBV27 and TRBJ1-4; perhaps TRBD1 as D (5 bases). V lost 5 bases, J lost 11 bases, and 21 bases lay in between. The CDR3 consists of 15 residues. The germline V gene encodes CDR1 MNHEY and CDR2 SMNVEV (reference sequence). CDR3 DNA sequence: TGTGCCAGCAGTCCGCCCCCCGGGCAGGGTCAGAAACTGTTTTTT. Translated: CASSPPPGQGQKLFF.

This clone was counted between two and nine times. Other DNA sequences in this specimen translate into the identical CDR3. V gene TRBV2 combines with J gene TRBJ2-1; 11 nucleotides match TRBD2. Germline trimming cut 6 bases from V and 7 bases from J; bases unmatched to any gene: 5. The CDR3 spans 14 residues. CDR1 is SNHLY, CDR2 FYNNEI, per germline. CDR3 DNA: TGTGCCAGCAGACCGGGACTAGCGGCTAATGAGCAGTTCTTC. Translated, it gives CASRPGLAANEQFF.

This clone came up many times. Since a much larger clone is just one base distant, this may be a read error. The sample carries other DNA sequences with the same CDR3. J is TRBJ2-1 and V is TRBV30, with 7 bases identical to TRBD2. The CDR3 length is 11 residues. The germline V gene encodes CDR1 GTSNPN and CDR2 SVGIG (reference sequence). J was trimmed by 8 bases and V by 6 bases; bases with no gene match: 4. The CDR3 sequence: CACLGGDEQFF. Written as DNA, the CDR3 is TGTGCCTGCCTGGGGGGGGATGAGCAGTTCTTC.

This clone was seen at least ten times. The V and J genes are TRBV4-1 and TRBJ2-7; no reliable D call. CDR1 MGHRA and CDR2 YSYEKL come from the germline V gene. Between the trimmed V and J ends, which lost 3 bases and 3 bases, there was a span of 6 bases. There are 12 residues in the CDR3. The DNA for the CDR3 is TGCGCCAGCAGCCATGCAGGCTACGAGCAGTACTTC. Translated: CASSHAGYEQYF.

This clone is labeled as medium-sized. V and J are TRBV20-1 and TRBJ2-5; 8 bases are a match to TRBD2. V dropped 6 bases and J dropped 5; count of bases not matched to a gene: 5. The CDR3 extends over 12 amino acids. Germline V gives CDR1 DFQATT, CDR2 SNEGSKA (reference sequence). CDR3 in DNA: TGCAGTGCCACGGGGGGGCGGGAGACCCAGTACTTC. Translation: CSATGGRETQYF.

V is TRBV20-1 and J is TRBJ2-7, with 8 bases identical to TRBD1. Germline values: CDR1 DFQATT, CDR2 SNEGSKA (reference sequence). The V gene end was trimmed by 2 bases and the J gene end by 5 bases; junction bases not matched to a gene: 11. CDR3 length equals 15 residues. CDR3 coding DNA: TGCAGTGCTAGATCCAGGCAGGGGGCGCCCAACGAGCAGTACTTC. It yields the protein CSARSRQGAPNEQYF.

This clone occurred many times. The gene calls are TRBV19 and TRBJ1-1; possible D gene TRBD1, 6 bases. From germline, CDR1 is LNHDA and CDR2 SQIVND (reference sequence). The CDR3 totals 15 residues. With 3 bases removed from V and 2 bases from J, the gap between germline ends came to 13 bases. The CDR3 loop reads CASSIFGRGNTEAFF. The CDR3 bases are TGTGCCAGTAGTATCTTTGGCAGGGGAAACACTGAAGCTTTCTTT. Drawing the rest from reference TRBV19 and TRBJ1-1, the complete variable domain is DGGITQSPKYLFRKEGQNVTLSCEQNLNHDAMYWYRQDPGQGLRLIYYSQIVNDFQKGDIAEGYSVSREKKESFPLTVTSAQKNPTAFYLCASSIFGRGNTEAFFGQGTRLTVV.

This clone qualifies as medium-sized. The chain is built from TRBV28 and TRBJ1-2; the D gene is possibly TRBD1 (5 bases). This CDR3 has 12 residues. V lost 6 bases, J lost 8 bases, and 13 bases lay in between. CDR1 and CDR2 (germline): MDHEN, SYDVKM. CDR3 loop: CASRAWGEGYTF. CDR3 DNA: TGTGCCAGCAGGGCCTGGGGGGAGGGCTACACCTTC.

Only a few counts were recorded for this clone. This may be a read error: a much more frequent sequence differs by one nucleotide. The gene calls are TRBV4-2 and TRBJ1-6; 8 bases match TRBD1. CDR1 is LGHNA and CDR2 is YNFKEQ in the germline V gene. The CDR3 sequence is 18 residues long. V lost 3 bases to trimming and J lost 6 bases; unmatched junction nucleotides: 13. CDR3 region: CASSQSKGGDRRNSPLHF. The CDR3 region has the DNA TGTGCCAGCAGCCAGAGTAAAGGCGGGGACAGGCGTAATTCACCCCTCCACTTT.

This clone was counted many times. The V and J genes are TRBV20-1 and TRBJ2-7; 7 bases align to TRBD2. CDR1 and CDR2 from the germline V gene are DFQATT and SNEGSKA (reference sequence). The CDR3 sequence is 13 residues long. Germline trimming cut 1 base from V and 3 bases from J; bases unmatched to any gene: 3. The CDR3 DNA is TGCAGTGCTAGAGTAGCGGGTTTCTACGAGCAGTACTTC. Translating gives CSARVAGFYEQYF.

The sample holds many counts of this clone. This chain joins TRBV5-1 and TRBJ2-1; the match to TRBD1 covers 7 bases. This CDR3 has 15 residues. Germline V gene sequence: CDR1 SGHRS, CDR2 YFSETQ. V dropped 0 bases and J dropped 5; count of bases not matched to a gene: 5. The CDR3 bases are TGCGCCAGCAGCTTGGTGGGGACAGTTAACAATGAGCAGTTCTTC. This gives the protein CASSLVGTVNNEQFF.

By sample share, this clone is medium-sized. This chain uses TRBV6-1 with TRBJ1-6; 8 nucleotides line up with TRBD1. CDR1 and CDR2 from the germline V gene are MNHNS and SASEGT. The ends lost 6 bases at V and 9 bases at J; junction bases unmatched: 10. The CDR3 is 15 amino acids. The CDR3 reads CASSEQYTGGSPLHF. CDR3 in DNA: TGTGCCAGCAGCGAACAATATACAGGGGGTTCACCCCTCCACTTT.

This chain uses TRBV19 with TRBJ2-6, with D perhaps TRBD2 (6 bases). Germline CDR1 is LNHDA and CDR2 is SQIVND (reference sequence). There are 17 residues in the CDR3. Trimming removed 1 base from V and 1 base from J, with 11 bases in between. In DNA form, the CDR3 reads TGTGCCAGTAGTATAGTGTGGGGGGAGTCTGGGGCCAACGTCCTGACTTTC. As protein: CASSIVWGESGANVLTF.

By sample fraction, this clone is medium-sized (0.01 to 0.1%). This chain joins TRBV12-3 or TRBV12-4 and TRBJ2-7, with D possibly matching TRBD1 (6 bases). The length of the CDR3 is 16 residues. V was cut by 2 bases and J by 7 bases, with 21 bases left in between. The chain's CDR3 is CASSLPQYRAWGEQYV. CDR3 DNA sequence: TGTGCCAGCAGTTTACCCCAATACAGGGCCTGGGGGGAGCAGTACGTC.

This clone is medium-sized. This chain joins TRBV6-1 and TRBJ1-1; 7 bases align to TRBD1. There are 15 residues in the CDR3. Trimming took 6 bases from V and 2 from J; bases not matched to a gene: 9. Germline V gene lookup returns CDR1 MNHNS and CDR2 SASEGT. The CDR3 bases are TGTGCCAGCAGCGTATTTGACAGGGATAACACTGAAGCTTTCTTT. Translated, it gives CASSVFDRDNTEAFF.

This clone is large (0.1 to 1%) by share. This chain uses TRBV24-1 with TRBJ1-2; D is unclear. Trimming took off 2 bases at V and 3 bases at J, with 12 bases between the two ends. Per the germline V gene, CDR1 is KGHDR and CDR2 is SFDVKD. The CDR3 has 15 amino acids. This CDR3 reads CATSDSGRVDYGYTF. The DNA of the CDR3 is TGTGCCACCAGTGATTCGGGAAGGGTAGACTATGGCTACACCTTC.

In this sample, this clone turned up many times. This chain uses TRBV9 with TRBJ1-6; tentative D call: TRBD1 (5 bases). With 7 bases removed from V and 5 bases from J, the gap between germline ends came to 16 bases. The CDR3 loop spans 15 amino acids. Per the germline V gene, CDR1 is SGDLS and CDR2 is YYNGEE. In DNA form, the CDR3 reads TGTGCCAGCGGTGGGGGGTCGCCGAATAATTCACCCCTCCACTTT. Amino acids: CASGGGSPNNSPLHF.

Within the sample, this clone is medium-sized. The genes are TRBV10-3 and TRBJ2-2, with unresolved D. Germline CDR1 is ENHRY and CDR2 is SYGVKD. Trimming removed 6 bases from V and 5 bases from J, with 4 bases in between. This CDR3 has 11 amino acids. CDR3 region: CAIRGTGELFF. The DNA for the CDR3 is TGTGCCATCAGAGGTACCGGGGAGCTGTTTTTT.

This clone is medium-sized by share. The rearrangement uses TRBV28 and TRBJ1-5; no firm D call. The V and J ends lost 5 bases and 2 bases respectively, with 19 bases between them. This CDR3 has 17 residues. The germline gives CDR1 MDHEN, CDR2 SYDVKM. As DNA, the CDR3 is TGTGCCAGCAGTCCCCGTGATTGGCAAGGTGGCAATCAGCCCCAGCATTTT. It codes for CASSPRDWQGGNQPQHF.